The 9 T cell receptor beta chains below all came from one sample that was sequenced in a study of naive and memory T cell subsets. Two oligonucleotides, mixed equimolar, formed the beta constant-region primer covering TRBC1 and TRBC2. Nested alpha and beta constant-region primers with the SP2 primer drove four PCR rounds on ligated cDNA. TCRdb recomputed calls from the UMI-ligation and nested PCR reads with MiXCR, one row per CDR3 protein. The data show tens of thousands of distinct CDR3 sequences, around 9% seen once. Specimen: naive CD8+ T cells from blood. These receptors originate from a human donor in good health.

The chain employs TRBV7-8 and TRBJ2-7; D perhaps matches TRBD2 (6 bases). The CDR3 spans 14 residues. The V gene's germline CDR1 is SGHVS and CDR2 FQNEAQ. The V end was cut by 3 bases, the J end by 2 bases, with 11 bases between. Written as DNA, the CDR3 is TGTGCCAGCAGCTTGCTGACTAGTACCTACGAGCAGTACTTC. Translating it yields CASSLLTSTYEQYF. The full variable domain, its missing parts supplied by reference TRBV7-8 and TRBJ2-7, is GAGVSQSPRYKVAKRGQDVALRCDPISGHVSLFWYQQALGQGPEFLTYFQNEAQLDKSGLPSDRFFAERPEGSVSTLKIQRTQQEDSAVYLCASSLLTSTYEQYFGPGTRLTVT.

This chain connects TRBV27 to TRBJ1-4; D remains unclear. CDR1 is MNHEY, CDR2 SMNVEV, per germline (reference sequence). The ends were cut back, 5 bases at V and 8 bases at J, with 24 bases in the middle. CDR3 length: 17 residues. The CDR3 bases are TGTGCCAGCAGTCCCATCAAGGAGGGAGGGTCAGAAGAAAAACTGTTTTTT. As protein: CASSPIKEGGSEEKLFF.

This clonotype was seen repeatedly, ten times or more. This rearrangement joins TRBV12-3 or TRBV12-4 to TRBJ2-1, with 10 bases lining up with TRBD1. V dropped 6 bases and J dropped 4; count of bases not matched to a gene: 6. This CDR3 comprises 15 residues. DNA for the CDR3: TGTGCCAGCAGCCGACCGGGACAGGGGTACAATGAGCAGTTCTTC. It yields the protein CASSRPGQGYNEQFF.

V gene TRBV12-3 or TRBV12-4 combines with J gene TRBJ1-1; D unresolved. The CDR3 consists of 15 residues. Trimming removed 5 bases from V and 0 bases from J, with 13 bases in between. This CDR3 reads CASSPDGVLNTEAFF. For the CDR3, the DNA is TGTGCCAGCAGTCCCGACGGGGTCTTGAACACTGAAGCTTTCTTT.

This sequence joins TRBV4-1 and TRBJ2-5; 7 nucleotides line up with TRBD2. Germline V lookup: CDR1 MGHRA, CDR2 YSYEKL. The CDR3 extends over 14 amino acids. V lost 2 bases, J lost 5 bases, and 5 bases stayed unmatched. The CDR3 DNA is TGCGCCAGCAGCCAACGTGGACTAGATGAGACCCAGTACTTC. Protein: CASSQRGLDETQYF.

This clonotype has only a few counts. V and J are TRBV4-1 and TRBJ2-3; a weak D match, TRBD2 (6 bases). Germline V gene sequence: CDR1 MGHRA, CDR2 YSYEKL. The CDR3 covers 15 residues. V lost 5 bases and J 2 bases, leaving 14 bases between the germline ends. The CDR3 DNA follows: TGCGCCAGCAGCGGCGGGACTTTCCCCACAGATACGCAGTATTTT. Its protein product is CASSGGTFPTDTQYF.

The V call is TRBV7-8, the J call TRBJ1-4; no clear D gene. The CDR3 length is 12 residues. V lost 1 base to trimming and J lost 8 bases, with 5 bases between them. The germline V gene has CDR1 SGHVS and CDR2 FQNEAQ. The CDR3 region is CASSLGWEKLFF. In DNA, the CDR3 is TGTGCCAGCAGCTTAGGTTGGGAAAAACTGTTTTTT.

The sample holds many counts of this clonotype. The chain uses TRBV20-1 and TRBJ2-7; D unclear. This CDR3 spans 14 amino acids. The germline V and J ends were trimmed by 3 bases and 2 bases, with 14 bases remaining between them. The V gene's germline CDR1 is DFQATT and CDR2 SNEGSKA (reference sequence). The CDR3 loop reads CSASGRAGAYEQYF. In DNA form, the CDR3 reads TGCAGTGCTAGTGGCCGGGCCGGAGCCTACGAGCAGTACTTC.

The genes are TRBV7-9 and TRBJ2-5; no firm D call. Trimming took 5 bases from V and 1 from J, leaving 11 bases between them. CDR1 SEHNR and CDR2 FQNEAQ come from the germline V gene (reference sequence). The CDR3 consists of 14 residues. This CDR3 is CASSHPRIQETQYF. CDR3 bases: TGTGCCAGCAGCCACCCGCGCATCCAAGAGACCCAGTACTTC.